This T cell receptor beta chain was found in a study of breast tumors, draining lymph nodes, adjacent tissues. Using its own MiXCR run on the multiplex PCR reads, TCRdb lists one record per CDR3 protein. The data hold tens of thousands of distinct CDR3 sequences, with approximately 30% observed a single time. Samples came from axillary lymph nodes draining the breast cancer. This clonotype was observed many times. The clonotype originates from a female donor with breast cancer. Some clones in this sample may be carry-over from other donors' samples. Sequenced: axillary lymph node tissue.

For the CDR3, the DNA is TGTGCCAGCAGTAACCACAGCAATCAGCCCCAGCATTTT. As protein: CASSNHSNQPQHF. The genes are TRBV27 and TRBJ1-5; unclear D gene. This CDR3 is built from 13 residues. V was pared by 5 bases and J by 1 base, with 6 bases between. Germline V CDR1 and CDR2: MNHEY, SMNVEV (reference sequence).